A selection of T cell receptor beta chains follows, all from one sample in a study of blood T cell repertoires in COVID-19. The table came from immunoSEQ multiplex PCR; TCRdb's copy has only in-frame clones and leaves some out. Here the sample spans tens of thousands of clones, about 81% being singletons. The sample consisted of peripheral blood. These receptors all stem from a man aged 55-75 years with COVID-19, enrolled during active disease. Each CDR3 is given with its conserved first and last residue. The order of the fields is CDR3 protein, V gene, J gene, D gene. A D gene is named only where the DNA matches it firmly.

CASSLRQGRVEQFF,TRBV3-1/TRBV3-2,TRBJ2-1,TRBD1
CASSLGLAGYNEQFF,TRBV11-3,TRBJ2-1,TRBD2
CASSQTGGDTEAFF,TRBV3-1/TRBV3-2,TRBJ1-1,TRBD1
CASSQYTGGELFF,TRBV6-5,TRBJ2-2,-
CASSLQGGDNSPLHF,TRBV7-3,TRBJ1-6,-
CASSPPRQENGYTF,TRBV16,TRBJ1-2,-
CASSVEAGGWGYTF,TRBV9,TRBJ1-2,TRBD1
CASSVGRQGAEDTQYF,TRBV9,TRBJ2-3,TRBD1
CASSWTGDEQYF,TRBV6-6,TRBJ2-7,TRBD1
CASSYSRVDTQYF,TRBV6-5,TRBJ2-3,-
CASSRRLMASGRGTDTQYF,TRBV3-1/TRBV3-2,TRBJ2-3,TRBD2
CASSQYPRAAWNSPLHF,TRBV16,TRBJ1-6,-
CASSLATGPQETQYF,TRBV5-1,TRBJ2-5,TRBD1
CATSRAASGTNGGELFF,TRBV15,TRBJ2-2,TRBD2
CASRLAGLETQYF,TRBV2,TRBJ2-5,TRBD2
CASSLNSRQGVISGYTF,TRBV7-3,TRBJ1-2,TRBD1
CASSLALNRQGLSEQYF,TRBV7-9,TRBJ2-7,TRBD1
CASSIEAGGAGELFF,TRBV19,TRBJ2-2,TRBD2